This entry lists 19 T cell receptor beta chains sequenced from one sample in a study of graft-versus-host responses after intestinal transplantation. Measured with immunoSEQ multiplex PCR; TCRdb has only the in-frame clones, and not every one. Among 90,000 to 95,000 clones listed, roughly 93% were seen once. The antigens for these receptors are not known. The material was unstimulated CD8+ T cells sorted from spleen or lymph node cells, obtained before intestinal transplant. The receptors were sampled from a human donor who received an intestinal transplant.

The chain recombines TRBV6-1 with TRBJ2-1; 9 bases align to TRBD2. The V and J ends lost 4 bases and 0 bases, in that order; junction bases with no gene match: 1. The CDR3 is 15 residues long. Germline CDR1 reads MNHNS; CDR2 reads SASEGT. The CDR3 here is CASSGAGGSYNEQFF. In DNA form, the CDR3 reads TGTGCCAGCAGTGGAGCGGGGGGCTCCTACAATGAGCAGTTCTTC.

The CDR3 nucleotides read TGTGCCAGCAGGCACACCTTATACTCCTACAATGAGCAGTTCTTC. Translation: CASRHTLYSYNEQFF. The V and J genes are TRBV7-9 and TRBJ2-1; no reliable D call. Per germline, CDR1 SEHNR and CDR2 FQNEAQ (reference sequence). The CDR3 consists of 15 residues. Trimming cost V 6 bases and J 0 bases, with 12 bases left between them.

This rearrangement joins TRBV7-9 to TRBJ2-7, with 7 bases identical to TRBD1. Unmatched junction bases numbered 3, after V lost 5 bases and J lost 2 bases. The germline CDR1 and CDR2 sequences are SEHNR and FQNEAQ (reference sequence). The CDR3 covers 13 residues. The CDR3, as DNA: TGTGCCAGCAGCGACGGGACAGCCTACGAGCAGTACTTC. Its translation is CASSDGTAYEQYF.

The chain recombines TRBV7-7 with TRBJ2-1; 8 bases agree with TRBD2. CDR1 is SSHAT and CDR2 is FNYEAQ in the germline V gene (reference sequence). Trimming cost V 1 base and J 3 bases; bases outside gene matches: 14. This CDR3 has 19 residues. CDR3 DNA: TGTGCCAGCAGCTTAGATAGTCCCCTATCCCTAGCGGGCTACAATGAGCAGTTCTTC. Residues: CASSLDSPLSLAGYNEQFF. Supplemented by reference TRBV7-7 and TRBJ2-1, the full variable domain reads GAGVSQSPRYKVTKRGQDVTLRCDPISSHATLYWYQQALGQGPEFLTYFNYEAQPDKSGLPSDRFSAERPEGSISTLTIQRTEQRDSAMYRCASSLDSPLSLAGYNEQFFGPGTRLTVL.

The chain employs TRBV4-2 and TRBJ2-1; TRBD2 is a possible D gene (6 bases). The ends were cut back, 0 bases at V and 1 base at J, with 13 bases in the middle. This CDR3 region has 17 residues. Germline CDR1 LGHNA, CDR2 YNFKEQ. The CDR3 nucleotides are TGTGCCAGCAGCCAAGAGTTAGGGACTTATTCCTACAATGAGCAGTTCTTC. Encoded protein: CASSQELGTYSYNEQFF.

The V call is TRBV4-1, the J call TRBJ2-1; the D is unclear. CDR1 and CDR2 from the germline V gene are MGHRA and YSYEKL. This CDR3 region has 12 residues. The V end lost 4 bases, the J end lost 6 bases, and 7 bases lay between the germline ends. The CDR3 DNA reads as TGCGCCAGCAGCCGGAGCTCCAATGAGCAGTTCTTC. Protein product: CASSRSSNEQFF.

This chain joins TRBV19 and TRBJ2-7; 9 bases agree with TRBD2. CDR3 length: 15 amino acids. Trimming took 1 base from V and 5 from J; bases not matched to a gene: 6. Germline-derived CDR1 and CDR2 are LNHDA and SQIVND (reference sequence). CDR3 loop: CASSIVFGTSNEQYF. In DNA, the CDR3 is TGTGCCAGTAGTATAGTCTTCGGGACTAGCAACGAGCAGTACTTC.

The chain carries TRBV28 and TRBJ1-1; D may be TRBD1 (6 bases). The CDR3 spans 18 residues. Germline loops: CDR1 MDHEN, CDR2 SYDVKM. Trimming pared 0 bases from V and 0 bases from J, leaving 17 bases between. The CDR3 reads CASSLCVGTPLMNTEAFF. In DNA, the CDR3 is TGTGCCAGCAGTTTATGCGTGGGGACACCTCTCATGAACACTGAAGCTTTCTTT.

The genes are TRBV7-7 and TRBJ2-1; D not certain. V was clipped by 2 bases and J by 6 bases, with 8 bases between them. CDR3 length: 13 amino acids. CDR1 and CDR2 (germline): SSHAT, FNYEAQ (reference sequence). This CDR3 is CASSLLPGNEQFF. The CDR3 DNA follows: TGTGCCAGCAGCTTACTGCCGGGCAATGAGCAGTTCTTC.

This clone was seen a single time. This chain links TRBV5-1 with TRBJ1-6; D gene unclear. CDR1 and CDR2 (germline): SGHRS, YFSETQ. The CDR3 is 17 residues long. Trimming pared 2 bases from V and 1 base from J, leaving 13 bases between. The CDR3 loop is CASSFNSANSYNSPLHF. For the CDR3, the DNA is TGCGCCAGCAGCTTTAATTCTGCGAATTCCTATAATTCACCCCTCCACTTT.

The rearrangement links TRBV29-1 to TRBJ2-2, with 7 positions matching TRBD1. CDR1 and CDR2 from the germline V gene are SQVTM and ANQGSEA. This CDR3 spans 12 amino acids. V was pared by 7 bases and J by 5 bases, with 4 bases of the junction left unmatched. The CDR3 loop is CSATGVTGELFF. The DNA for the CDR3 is TGCAGCGCCACAGGGGTTACCGGGGAGCTGTTTTTT.

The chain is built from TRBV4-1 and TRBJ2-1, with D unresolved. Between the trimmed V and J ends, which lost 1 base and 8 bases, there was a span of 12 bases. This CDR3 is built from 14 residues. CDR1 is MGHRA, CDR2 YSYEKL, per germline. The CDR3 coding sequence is TGCGCCAGCAGCCAAGGGGCGACAATGGATGAGCAGTTCTTC. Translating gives CASSQGATMDEQFF.

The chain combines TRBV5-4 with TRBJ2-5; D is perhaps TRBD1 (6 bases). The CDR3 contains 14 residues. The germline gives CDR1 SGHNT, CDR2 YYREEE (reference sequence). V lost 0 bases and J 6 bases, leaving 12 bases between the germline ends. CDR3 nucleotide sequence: TGTGCCAGCAGCTTGGTGGCAGGGGAGAAGACCCAGTACTTC. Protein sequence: CASSLVAGEKTQYF.

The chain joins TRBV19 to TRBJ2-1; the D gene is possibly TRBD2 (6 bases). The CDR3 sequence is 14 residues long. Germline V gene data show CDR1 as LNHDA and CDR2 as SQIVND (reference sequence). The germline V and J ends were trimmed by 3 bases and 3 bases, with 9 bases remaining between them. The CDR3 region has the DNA TGTGCCAGTAGTATGACGGGGGTCTACAATGAGCAGTTCTTC. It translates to CASSMTGVYNEQFF.

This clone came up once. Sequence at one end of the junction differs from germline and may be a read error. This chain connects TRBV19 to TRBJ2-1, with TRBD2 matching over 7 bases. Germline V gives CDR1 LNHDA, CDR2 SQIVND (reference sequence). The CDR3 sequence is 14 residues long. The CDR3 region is CASSSRLAHNVQFF. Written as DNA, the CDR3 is TGTGCCAGTAGTAGCAGACTAGCCCACAATGTGCAGTTCTTC.

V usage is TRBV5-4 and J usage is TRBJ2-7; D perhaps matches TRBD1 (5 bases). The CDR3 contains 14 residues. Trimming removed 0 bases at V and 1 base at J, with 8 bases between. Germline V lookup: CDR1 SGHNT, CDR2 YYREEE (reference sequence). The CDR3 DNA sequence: TGTGCCAGCAGCTTGGACGACAGTTCCTACGAGCAGTACTTC. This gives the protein CASSLDDSSYEQYF.

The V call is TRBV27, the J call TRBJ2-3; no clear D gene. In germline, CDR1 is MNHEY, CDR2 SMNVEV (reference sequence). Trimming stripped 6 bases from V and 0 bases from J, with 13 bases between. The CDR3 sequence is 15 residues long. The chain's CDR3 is CASSSLWASTDTQYF. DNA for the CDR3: TGTGCCAGCAGCAGTCTTTGGGCTAGCACAGATACGCAGTATTTT.

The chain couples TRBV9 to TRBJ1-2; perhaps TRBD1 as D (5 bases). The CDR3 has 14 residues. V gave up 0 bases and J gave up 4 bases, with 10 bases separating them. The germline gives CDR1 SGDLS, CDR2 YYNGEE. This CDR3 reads CASSVATGSYGYTF. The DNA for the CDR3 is TGTGCCAGCAGCGTAGCTACAGGATCCTATGGCTACACCTTC.

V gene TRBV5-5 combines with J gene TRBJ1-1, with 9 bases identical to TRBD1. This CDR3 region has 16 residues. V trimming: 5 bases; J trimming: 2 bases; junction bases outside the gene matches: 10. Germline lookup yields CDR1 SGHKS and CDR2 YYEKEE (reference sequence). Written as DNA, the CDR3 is TGTGCCAGCAGTTCCCGGACAGGGGAGGTAAACACTGAAGCTTTCTTT. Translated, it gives CASSSRTGEVNTEAFF.